This T cell receptor (beta chain) was recovered during a study of T cell responses to AZD1222 COVID-19 vaccine. Study-level findings and limits: In a largely white British group with more females than males, clonal diversity was possibly underestimated. Spike-specific TCRs gained breadth and depth after people received two AZD1222 doses. With dominance at 160-218 and 743-854, vaccine-associated CD4 TCRs spanned spike.

TCRdb keeps only in-frame clones here, not all; method: immunoSEQ multiplex PCR. There are approximately 180,000 clones in the sample; approximately 91% occur only once, and 1.5% to 2% lies in the top ten. The CDR3 runs to 14 residues. V was cut by 6 bases and J by 8 bases, with 16 bases left in between. CDR1 and CDR2 from the germline V gene are MDHEN and SYDVKM. Note on this clone: What it binds is unknown.

Source: peripheral blood, taken on day 0 of AZD1222 vaccination. This chain joins TRBV28 and TRBJ1-4; tentatively, D is TRBD1 (6 bases). This TCR was sampled from an adult in good health. CDR3 bases: TGTGCCAGCAGGATCCTAGGGGGTGGGGAAAAACTGTTTTTT. Translated, it gives CASRILGGGEKLFF.